This entry lists 26 T cell receptor beta chains sequenced from one sample in a study of tumor-infiltrating lymphocytes in primary liver carcinoma. TCR beta cDNA came from roughly 0.45 ug total RNA, primed with a constant-region primer. Investigators got TCR beta libraries out of three nested multiplex PCR rounds, done with slightly modified ARM-PCR. Amplification in the first two PCR rounds was performed using TRBV1-TRBV30 forward primers and a C-beta reverse primer for 9 to 11 cycles each. Via MiXCR, TCRdb re-called the multiplex PCR reads, giving one row per CDR3 protein. The data hold 250,000 to 350,000 distinct CDR3 sequences, with about 50% observed a single time. Germline DNA was also extracted, and blood RNA was taken from unsorted whole blood. Source material: peripheral blood. The receptor source for this set is a woman in her twenties or thirties with primary liver carcinoma and hepatitis B virus infection.

Points on this clonotype: A much larger clone lies a single base off, so this may be a read error. The chain recombines TRBV12-3 or TRBV12-4 with TRBJ1-2; D gene uncertain. V was clipped by 6 bases and J by 4 bases, with 15 bases between them. The CDR3 length is 14 residues. The DNA of the CDR3 is TGTGCCAGCAGCAACACAGCGTTAGCCTATGGCTACACCTTC. Its translation: CASSNTALAYGYTF.

Comments on this clonotype: A much larger clone differs from this one at a single base, so this may be a read error. The chain links TRBV11-3 to TRBJ2-1, with a possible D match to TRBD2 (5 bases). The CDR3 totals 14 residues. From germline, CDR1 is SGHNT and CDR2 YENEEA. V lost 4 bases and J 3 bases, leaving 10 bases between the germline ends. The CDR3 nucleotides read TGTGCCAGCAGCTCGAGCGGAGTCTACAATGAGCAGTTCTTC. Translating it yields CASSSSGVYNEQFF.

Regarding this clonotype: The junction departs from germline at one end; a sequencing error may be responsible. The chain combines TRBV11-2 with TRBJ2-5, with D perhaps matching TRBD2 (6 bases). CDR3 size: 16 residues. The germline CDR1 and CDR2 sequences are SGHAT and FQNNGV. The DNA of the CDR3 is TGTACCAGCAACTTATTTTCGGGGACCAGCGGGGAGACCCAGTACTTC. Protein: CTSNLFSGTSGETQYF.

The table lists this clonotype with a count of one. The genes are TRBV23-1 and TRBJ2-5; 7 bases map to TRBD1. TRBV23-1 is an open reading frame, and its role is uncertain. V lost 2 bases to trimming and J lost 3 bases; unmatched junction nucleotides: 15. The CDR3 runs 18 residues. CDR3 DNA sequence: TGCGCCAGCAGTCAAGGTCGGACAGGACCCACCTGGGAAGAGACCCAGTACTTC. It encodes CASSQGRTGPTWEETQYF.

Worth noting for this clonotype: Compared with germline, one end of the junction differs, possibly owing to a read error. The rearrangement joins TRBV4-2 to TRBJ1-6; no reliable D call. From germline, CDR1 is LGHNA and CDR2 YNFKEQ. This CDR3 is 16 amino acids long. CDR3 in DNA: TGTGTCAGCAGCCAAGATCAAGTAATAGGGTGGCCACCCCTCCACTTT. It specifies CVSSQDQVIGWPPLHF.

A remark on this clonotype: Likely a read error: the CDR3 ends without its conserved phenylalanine or tryptophan. V and J are TRBV5-6 and TRBJ1-2, with 10 bases identical to TRBD1. Germline CDR1 and CDR2: SGHDT and YYEEEE. J lost 4 bases, V lost 4 bases, and 4 bases had no gene match. This CDR3 has 14 residues. Written as DNA, the CDR3 is TGTGCCAGCAGCCCCGGGACAGGGGTCTATGGCTACACCTCC. Protein sequence: CASSPGTGVYGYTS.

The gene calls are TRBV4-3 and TRBJ2-3, with 8 bases matching TRBD2. The CDR3 covers 17 residues. Germline values: CDR1 LGHNA, CDR2 YSLEER. The trim removed 1 base at V and 4 bases at J, leaving 10 bases unmatched. The DNA for the CDR3 is TGCGCCAGCAGCCAAGGGGGCACGGGAGGGGCGGCAGATACGCAGTATTTT. Translating it yields CASSQGGTGGAADTQYF.

In its sample, this clonotype was seen once. Likely a read error: the CDR3 ends without its conserved phenylalanine or tryptophan. The rearrangement uses TRBV29-1 and TRBJ2-1; D might be TRBD2 (6 bases). Germline V lookup: CDR1 SQVTM, CDR2 ANQGSEA. The V gene lost 8 bases and the J gene lost 3 bases, with 14 bases spanning the gap. The CDR3 extends over 13 amino acids. CDR3 DNA: TGCAGCATTGGGAGGCATGACTACAATGAGCAGTTCCTC. It encodes CSIGRHDYNEQFL.

The chain recombines TRBV24-1 with TRBJ2-1; D uncertain. Germline-derived CDR1 and CDR2 are KGHDR and SFDVKD. V was cut by 3 bases and J by 3 bases, with 5 bases left in between. The CDR3 is made up of 13 amino acids. The CDR3 loop is CATSDDGYNEQFF. The DNA for the CDR3 is TGTGCCACCAGTGATGATGGCTACAATGAGCAGTTCTTC.

Many counts were recorded for this clonotype. In DNA form, the CDR3 reads TGCAGTTTAAGCATAGGCGCTGAAGCTTTCTTT. This translates into CSLSIGAEAFF. The chain links TRBV29-1 to TRBJ1-1, with D hard to call. Germline V lookup: CDR1 SQVTM, CDR2 ANQGSEA. This CDR3 is built from 11 residues.

Points on this clonotype: At one boundary the junction diverges from the germline segment, which might be a read error. The chain is built from TRBV6-6 and TRBJ2-3, with 8 bases identical to TRBD1. Germline-derived CDR1 and CDR2 are MNHNY and SVGAGI (reference sequence). This CDR3 has 16 residues. CDR3 protein: CASTYSTGAVTDTQYF. The CDR3 DNA reads TGTGCCAGCACTTACTCGACAGGGGCCGTCACAGATACGCAGTATTTT.

The table lists this clonotype with many counts. This rearrangement joins TRBV11-2 to TRBJ2-7, with 7 bases matching TRBD1. J was trimmed by 2 bases and V by 5 bases; bases with no gene match: 3. Germline-derived CDR1 and CDR2 are SGHAT and FQNNGV. The CDR3 consists of 13 residues. The CDR3 region is CASSTGTAYEQYF. CDR3 sequence (DNA): TGTGCCAGCAGCACCGGGACAGCCTACGAGCAGTACTTC.

This clonotype appeared a few times. The chain has TRBV4-3 and TRBJ2-1; 7 nucleotides agree with TRBD2. Germline CDR1 LGHNA, CDR2 YSLEER. The CDR3 is 13 residues long. V shed 3 bases, J shed 8 bases, and the junction held 4 bases outside the gene matches. CDR3 in DNA: TGCGCCAGCAGCCACCGCGGGGGAGATGAGCAGTTCTTC. Translation gives CASSHRGGDEQFF.

A few counts support this clonotype. V usage is TRBV10-3 and J usage is TRBJ2-3; D is uncertain. This CDR3 is built from 12 residues. With 11 bases removed from V and 0 bases from J, the gap between germline ends came to 9 bases. Germline V CDR1 and CDR2: ENHRY, SYGVKD. The CDR3: CAASSSTDTQYF. CDR3 bases: TGTGCCGCATCGTCTAGCACAGATACGCAGTATTTT.

This clonotype was recorded many times. The rearrangement uses TRBV6-2 or TRBV6-3 and TRBJ2-1, with 7 bases matching TRBD1. Unmatched junction bases numbered 10, after V lost 5 bases and J lost 6 bases. The CDR3 spans 15 residues. Germline CDR1 MNHEY, CDR2 SVGEGT. CDR3 protein: CASSTYLDRANEQFF. CDR3 nucleotide sequence: TGTGCCAGCAGTACCTATCTCGACAGGGCCAATGAGCAGTTCTTC.

A remark on this clonotype: A junction boundary mismatches the germline segment, possibly from a read error. The chain's CDR3 is CASSYSGTPVQYEHYF. The DNA for the CDR3 is TGTGCCAGCAGCTACTCCGGGACTCCAGTACAGTACGAGCACTACTTC. The rearrangement uses TRBV14 and TRBJ2-7, with D perhaps matching TRBD2 (6 bases). Germline V gene data show CDR1 as SGHDN and CDR2 as FVKESK. The CDR3 is 16 amino acids.

This clonotype has at least ten counts. The CDR3 sequence is CASSPGYPAGADTQYF. The CDR3 bases are TGTGCCAGCAGCCCCGGCTACCCGGCAGGCGCAGATACGCAGTATTTT. The rearrangement joins TRBV13 to TRBJ2-3, with unresolved D. The CDR3 runs to 16 residues. The V gene's germline CDR1 is PRHDT and CDR2 FYEKMQ (reference sequence). With 5 bases removed from V and 4 bases from J, the gap between germline ends came to 19 bases.

As regards this clonotype: Germline and junction disagree at one end, which may indicate a read error. The chain combines TRBV29-1 with TRBJ2-7; weak D call: TRBD2 (6 bases). Germline CDR1 is SQVTM and CDR2 is ANQGSEA. The CDR3 loop spans 12 amino acids. The CDR3 coding sequence is TGCAGCGTGGGGGGTTCCTCCTACGAGCAGCACTTC. This codes for CSVGGSSYEQHF.

The chain has TRBV6-1 and TRBJ1-1; D gene ambiguous. Between the trimmed V and J ends, which lost 6 bases and 7 bases, there was a span of 9 bases. The CDR3 loop spans 11 amino acids. Germline CDR1 and CDR2: MNHNS and SASEGT. The DNA of the CDR3 is TGTGCCAGCAGGAGTTCCATTGAAGCTTTCTTT. Translating it yields CASRSSIEAFF.

This clonotype was picked up a small number of times. This chain links TRBV4-1 with TRBJ2-7; no clear D gene. Trimming removed 4 bases from V and 7 bases from J, with 17 bases in between. From germline, CDR1 is MGHRA and CDR2 YSYEKL. This CDR3 is 14 amino acids long. CDR3 coding DNA: TGCGCCAGCAGCCGGGCACTTTATCCCGGGGAGCAGTACTTC. Translation gives CASSRALYPGEQYF.

This clonotype appeared a few times. J is TRBJ2-2 and V is TRBV7-8; a weak D match, TRBD2 (7 bases). The CDR3 length is 16 residues. Germline loops: CDR1 SGHVS, CDR2 FQNEAQ. Deletions cut 5 bases from V and 6 bases from J, with 19 bases between. Written as DNA, the CDR3 is TGTGCCAGCAGCCGAAGGGGGGGGAGCGACGCCGGGGAGCTGTTTTTT. Its translation: CASSRRGGSDAGELFF.

At least ten counts were recorded for this clonotype. The CDR3 is CASSQSGYNEQFF. The DNA for the CDR3 is TGTGCCAGCAGCCAGTCGGGGTACAATGAGCAGTTCTTC. The rearrangement uses TRBV14 and TRBJ2-1, with D possibly TRBD2 on 5 matching bases. V lost 3 bases and J 4 bases, leaving 7 bases between the germline ends. Germline CDR1 SGHDN, CDR2 FVKESK. This CDR3 comprises 13 residues.

The rearrangement links TRBV6-6 to TRBJ2-1; TRBD2 matches at 8 bases. The CDR3 spans 18 residues. The germline V gene encodes CDR1 MNHNY and CDR2 SVGAGI (reference sequence). The ends lost 8 bases at V and 12 bases at J; junction bases unmatched: 27. CDR3: CASGQELSAGGPRGTQFF. CDR3 bases: TGTGCCAGCGGGCAGGAGTTGTCTGCGGGAGGCCCGCGGGGTACGCAGTTCTTC.

This clonotype was recorded many times. This chain links TRBV12-3 or TRBV12-4 with TRBJ2-2; D uncertain. V shed 5 bases and J shed 6 bases, with 13 bases lying between them. The length of the CDR3 is 14 residues. The CDR3 coding sequence is TGTGCCAGCAGTCCAGACGTGGTCGCCGGGGAGCTGTTTTTT. This gives the protein CASSPDVVAGELFF.

With respect to this clonotype: This may be a read error, as it is one base from a much larger clone. The chain joins TRBV6-2 or TRBV6-3 to TRBJ2-1; D remains ambiguous. V lost 8 bases and J lost 6, with 17 bases in between. The CDR3 loop spans 14 amino acids. The germline V gene has CDR1 MNHEY and CDR2 SVGEGT. This chain's CDR3 is CASGWATLLNEQFF. CDR3 DNA: TGTGCCAGCGGTTGGGCGACTCTCCTCAATGAGCAGTTCTTC.

Comments on this clonotype: One junction end does not reproduce the germline sequence, and a read error may be involved. The chain combines TRBV4-1 with TRBJ2-1; weak D call: TRBD2 (5 bases). This CDR3 comprises 16 residues. Germline V lookup: CDR1 MGHRA, CDR2 YSYEKL. The CDR3 sequence: CASSQDERGSYNEQFF. CDR3 nucleotide sequence: TGCGCCAGCAGCCAAGATGAACGCGGGTCCTATAATGAGCAGTTCTTC.